The 5 T cell receptor beta chains presented below share a single source sample, sequenced in a study of cytomegalovirus exposure and HLA in healthy donors. PCR involved 60 Vbeta and 13 Jbeta primers. The protocol was immunoSEQ multiplex PCR, while the TCRdb copy is restricted to in-frame clones and leaves out a portion. This table holds more than 40,000 clones. Sequencing was performed on PBMCs. The receptors were sampled from a man aged 40-49 years in good health and CMV-seropositive.

Its frequency marks this clone as medium-sized. This sequence joins TRBV6-6 and TRBJ2-1; TRBD1 is a possible D gene (6 bases). Germline CDR1 and CDR2: MNHNY and SVGAGI (reference sequence). The CDR3 is made up of 15 amino acids. V dropped 6 bases and J dropped 1 base, with 13 bases sitting between them. CDR3 in amino acids: CASSDTGKSYNEQFF. CDR3 in DNA: TGTGCCAGCAGCGACACAGGGAAGTCCTACAATGAGCAGTTCTTC.

The chain combines TRBV5-1 with TRBJ2-7; 12 bases line up with TRBD2. The V segment lost 2 bases and the J segment 5 bases; nucleotides outside the gene matches: 8. Germline CDR1 is SGHRS and CDR2 is YFSETQ. The CDR3 consists of 16 residues. CDR3 loop: CASSFLAGGPVNEQYF. In DNA form, the CDR3 reads TGCGCCAGCAGCTTCCTAGCGGGAGGGCCGGTCAACGAGCAGTACTTC. Based on the CDR3 plus reference TRBV5-1 and TRBJ2-7, the full variable domain is KAGVTQTPRYLIKTRGQQVTLSCSPISGHRSVSWYQQTPGQGLQFLFEYFSETQRNKGNFPGRFSGRQFSNSRSEMNVSTLELGDSALYLCASSFLAGGPVNEQYFGPGTRLTVT.

This chain joins TRBV7-9 and TRBJ2-7; 10 positions agree with TRBD1. Trimming took 4 bases from V and 0 from J; bases not matched to a gene: 6. The CDR3 extends over 16 amino acids. The V gene's germline CDR1 is SEHNR and CDR2 FQNEAQ (reference sequence). The CDR3 nucleotides read TGTGCCAGCAGCTCCCCCCGGGACAGGGGCTCCTACGAGCAGTACTTC. Encoded protein: CASSSPRDRGSYEQYF.

V and J are TRBV7-9 and TRBJ2-5, with D maybe TRBD1 (7 bases). Germline assignment: CDR1 SEHNR and CDR2 FQNEAQ (reference sequence). The V gene lost 2 bases and the J gene lost 1 base, with 8 bases spanning the gap. The CDR3 consists of 14 residues. Here the CDR3 reads CASSLQGGQETQYF. The CDR3 coding sequence is TGTGCCAGCAGCTTACAGGGGGGCCAAGAGACCCAGTACTTC. The whole variable domain, remainder taken from reference TRBV7-9 and TRBJ2-5, is DTGVSQNPRHKITKRGQNVTFRCDPISEHNRLYWYRQTLGQGPEFLTYFQNEAQLEKSRLLSDRFSAERPKGSFSTLEIQRTEQGDSAMYLCASSLQGGQETQYFGPGTRLLVL.

The rearrangement uses TRBV7-2 and TRBJ2-4; 9 bases agree with TRBD2. Per germline, CDR1 SGHTA and CDR2 FQGNSA. J gave up 7 bases and V 1 base, and 11 bases lay outside the gene matches. This CDR3 contains 17 residues. CDR3 sequence reads: CASSLGDYSGSGNIQYF. Written as DNA, the CDR3 is TGTGCCAGCAGCTTAGGGGATTATAGCGGGAGCGGGAACATTCAGTACTTC. The variable domain in full, with the rest retrieved from reference TRBV7-2 and TRBJ2-4, is GAGVSQSPSNKVTEKGKDVELRCDPISGHTALYWYRQSLGQGLEFLIYFQGNSAPDKSGLPSDRFSAERTGGSVSTLTIQRTQQEDSAVYLCASSLGDYSGSGNIQYFGAGTRLSVL.